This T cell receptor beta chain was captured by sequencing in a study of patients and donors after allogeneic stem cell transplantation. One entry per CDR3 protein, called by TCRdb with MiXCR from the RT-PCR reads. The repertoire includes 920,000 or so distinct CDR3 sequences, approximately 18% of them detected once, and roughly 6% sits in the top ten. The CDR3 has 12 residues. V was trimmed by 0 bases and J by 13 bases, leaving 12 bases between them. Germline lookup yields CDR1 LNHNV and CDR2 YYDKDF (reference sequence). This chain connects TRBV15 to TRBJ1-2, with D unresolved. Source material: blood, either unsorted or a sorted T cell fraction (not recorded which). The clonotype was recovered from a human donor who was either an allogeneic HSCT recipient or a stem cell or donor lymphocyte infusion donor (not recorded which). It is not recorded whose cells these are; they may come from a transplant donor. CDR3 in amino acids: CATSRDRRGSTF. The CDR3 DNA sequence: TGTGCCACCAGCAGAGATCGCAGAGGTTCCACCTTC.